Presented here are 30 T cell receptor beta chains from one specimen sequenced in a study of blood T cells in healthy people across ages (dated by TCRdb to the mid-2010s). The receptor library was made with 5' RACE. Sequenced on an Illumina HiSeq 2500. The second PCR ran for about 6 to 12 cycles and used a J-beta primer mix along with a sample-barcoded 5' primer. TCRdb ran its own pipeline on the public reads, namely fastp trimming at Q25 and MiXCR clone calling, and kept in-frame beta chains. Merged by CDR3 protein, the rows form single entries marked with the most common genes and DNA. A total of 600,000 to 650,000 distinct CDR3 sequences appear in this sample, roughly 58% of them only once. Clones ranked in the top ten supply about two fifths of the sample. What was sequenced was blood. Source of these receptors: a man in his 60s in good health.

The chain joins TRBV6-6 to TRBJ2-5, with TRBD1 matching 7 bases. The CDR3 sequence is 14 residues long. The germline V gene encodes CDR1 MNHNY and CDR2 SVGAGI (reference sequence). The V gene end was trimmed by 2 bases and the J gene end by 4 bases; junction bases not matched to a gene: 4. CDR3 protein: CASSYRQGRETQYF. The CDR3 region has the DNA TGTGCCAGCAGTTACAGACAGGGTAGAGAGACCCAGTACTTC.

In its sample, this clonotype was seen a few times. A read error may explain this, as a much larger clone is one base away. The chain uses TRBV20-1 and TRBJ2-5; 11 bases line up with TRBD1. Germline V gene data show CDR1 as DFQATT and CDR2 as SNEGSKA (reference sequence). The CDR3 totals 14 residues. V gave up 5 bases and J gave up 11 bases; unmatched junction bases: 13. CDR3 region: CSAARDRGYNEQYF. The CDR3 coding sequence is TGCAGTGCTGCCCGGGACAGGGGGTACAATGAGCAGTACTTC.

This rearrangement joins TRBV2 to TRBJ1-1, with 8 nucleotides matching TRBD1. The CDR3 totals 12 residues. Germline CDR1 SNHLY, CDR2 FYNNEI. V was pared by 5 bases and J by 5 bases, with 1 base of the junction left unmatched. This CDR3 reads CASSNRGTEAFF. The CDR3 nucleotides read TGTGCCAGCAGTAACAGGGGGACTGAAGCTTTCTTT.

The chain has TRBV9 and TRBJ2-3, with D perhaps TRBD1 or TRBD2 (5 bases each). The CDR3 loop spans 14 amino acids. Germline V gene data show CDR1 as SGDLS and CDR2 as YYNGEE. Trimming stripped 4 bases from V and 6 bases from J, with 15 bases between. The CDR3 loop is CASSRWDAGDTQYF. The CDR3 coding sequence is TGTGCCAGCAGCCGCTGGGACGCTGGCGATACGCAGTATTTT.

This clonotype was observed a few times. The chain couples TRBV27 to TRBJ2-1; TRBD2 agrees at 9 bases. Germline CDR1 is MNHEY and CDR2 is SMNVEV (reference sequence). The CDR3 totals 21 residues. The junction had 27 bases not matched to a gene; V was cut back by 5 bases and J by 7 bases. CDR3 in DNA: TGTGCCAGCAGTCCCCCTACGCGGGGGGGCTTAATGGAGCTCTTTGGGAATGAGCAGTTCTTC. Protein product: CASSPPTRGGLMELFGNEQFF.

V and J are TRBV5-1 and TRBJ2-1, with 8 bases identical to TRBD2. V lost 4 bases and J lost 9; bases outside the gene matches: 3. The CDR3 consists of 12 residues. Per germline, CDR1 SGHRS and CDR2 YFSETQ. The CDR3 DNA reads TGCGCCAGCAGCCCGGGGGGGGTTGAGCAGTTCTTC. Encoded protein: CASSPGGVEQFF.

This clonotype showed up just once. The chain joins TRBV2 to TRBJ2-1; D assignment may be TRBD1 or TRBD2 (5 bases each). Trimming took 7 bases from V and 5 from J, leaving 15 bases between them. The germline CDR1 and CDR2 sequences are SNHLY and FYNNEI. There are 14 residues in the CDR3. In DNA form, the CDR3 reads TGTGCCAGCAACCGGGACGGCCCACACAATGAGCAGTTCTTC. It specifies CASNRDGPHNEQFF.

CDR3 nucleotide sequence: TGTGCCAGTCACAGTCGGACTACCGGCGGGGAGCTGTTTTTT. This translates into CASHSRTTGGELFF. This chain uses TRBV28 with TRBJ2-2; D might be TRBD2 (6 bases). Germline CDR1 is MDHEN and CDR2 is SYDVKM. The length of the CDR3 is 14 residues. Trimming left V 9 bases short and J 7 bases short, with 18 bases between. Looking up the rest from reference TRBV28 and TRBJ2-2 gives the full variable domain: DVKVTQSSRYLVKRTGEKVFLECVQDMDHENMFWYRQDPGLGLRLIYFSYDVKMKEKGDIPEGYSVSREKKERFSLILESASTNQTSMYLCASHSRTTGGELFFGEGSRLTVL.

This clonotype showed up just a few times. V usage is TRBV14 and J usage is TRBJ2-7; D gene ambiguous. The length of the CDR3 is 14 residues. V was clipped by 1 base and J by 5 bases, with 12 bases between them. Germline assignment: CDR1 SGHDN and CDR2 FVKESK. In DNA form, the CDR3 reads TGTGCCAGCAGCCAAGGACTTTGGACCCACGAGCAGTACTTC. This codes for CASSQGLWTHEQYF.

About this clonotype itself: Since a much larger clone is just one base distant, this may be a read error. The J gene is TRBJ1-3, the V gene TRBV7-2; 8 positions agree with TRBD1. Germline V gives CDR1 SGHTA, CDR2 FQGNSA. The CDR3 extends over 16 amino acids. CDR3 amino acids: CASSLGGTGLGNAIYF. For the CDR3, the DNA is TGTGCCAGCAGCTTAGGTGGGACAGGCTTGGGAAACGCCATATATTTT.

The chain uses TRBV20-1 and TRBJ1-2; 9 positions agree with TRBD1. There are 12 residues in the CDR3. From germline, CDR1 is DFQATT and CDR2 SNEGSKA (reference sequence). The V gene end was trimmed by 5 bases and the J gene end by 7 bases; junction bases not matched to a gene: 5. The CDR3 reads CSAPQGARGYTF. CDR3 in DNA: TGCAGTGCTCCACAGGGGGCGCGTGGCTACACCTTC.

The chain carries TRBV5-1 and TRBJ2-5, with D perhaps given as TRBD1 or TRBD2 (5 bases each). CDR1 is SGHRS and CDR2 is YFSETQ in the germline V gene. Trimming cost V 5 bases and J 1 base, with 21 bases left between them. This CDR3 spans 17 amino acids. The CDR3 DNA reads as TGCGCCAGCAGATCGGCCGGGGCACCCTGGGGCCAAGAGACCCAGTACTTC. Protein sequence: CASRSAGAPWGQETQYF. The full variable domain, rest sourced from reference TRBV5-1 and TRBJ2-5, is KAGVTQTPRYLIKTRGQQVTLSCSPISGHRSVSWYQQTPGQGLQFLFEYFSETQRNKGNFPGRFSGRQFSNSRSEMNVSTLELGDSALYLCASRSAGAPWGQETQYFGPGTRLLVL.

The chain carries TRBV28 and TRBJ2-5, with D perhaps matching TRBD2 (6 bases). Trimming stripped 8 bases from V and 4 bases from J, with 11 bases between. Germline lookup yields CDR1 MDHEN and CDR2 SYDVKM. This CDR3 comprises 12 residues. CDR3 sequence (DNA): TGTGCCAGCCGGGACTCTGGAGAGACCCAGTACTTC. It codes for CASRDSGETQYF.

The chain joins TRBV7-9 to TRBJ1-4; 10 positions agree with TRBD1. CDR3 length equals 14 residues. The germline V gene encodes CDR1 SEHNR and CDR2 FQNEAQ (reference sequence). V lost 8 bases to trimming and J lost 8 bases; unmatched junction nucleotides: 8. The CDR3 loop reads CASPSDRGDEKLFF. The CDR3 DNA is TGTGCCAGCCCTTCGGACAGGGGGGACGAAAAACTGTTTTTT.

This clonotype was seen only once. This rearrangement joins TRBV29-1 to TRBJ1-2, with TRBD1 matching 9 bases. V gave up 7 bases and J gave up 4 bases; unmatched junction bases: 7. The germline V gene encodes CDR1 SQVTM and CDR2 ANQGSEA. CDR3 length: 13 residues. This chain's CDR3 is CSGHLGQGYGYTF. CDR3 DNA: TGCAGCGGTCACCTGGGACAGGGCTATGGCTACACCTTC.

Only a few counts were recorded for this clonotype. V gene TRBV29-1 combines with J gene TRBJ2-7; D uncertain. V lost 4 bases, J lost 7 bases, and 11 bases lay in between. The CDR3 runs to 11 residues. CDR1 SQVTM and CDR2 ANQGSEA come from the germline V gene. The chain's CDR3 is CSVGRWGEQYF. The CDR3 DNA reads TGCAGCGTTGGCCGGTGGGGTGAGCAGTACTTC.

Note on this clonotype: Germline and junction disagree at one end, which may indicate a read error. This chain links TRBV5-6 with TRBJ2-7; D is perhaps TRBD1 (7 bases). Per the germline V gene, CDR1 is SGHDT and CDR2 is YYEEEE. The CDR3 loop spans 14 amino acids. As DNA, the CDR3 is TGTGCCGGCAGCCTCCGACAGGGAGGCTACGAGCAGTACTTC. Its protein product is CAGSLRQGGYEQYF. Full variable domain (remainder filled in from reference TRBV5-6 and TRBJ2-7): DAGVTQSPTHLIKTRGQQVTLRCSPKSGHDTVSWYQQALGQGPQFIFQYYEEEERQRGNFPDRFSGHQFPNYSSELNVNALLLGDSALYLCAGSLRQGGYEQYFGPGTRLTVT.

This chain connects TRBV20-1 to TRBJ2-4, with 7 bases aligning to TRBD2. CDR3 size: 13 residues. Per germline, CDR1 DFQATT and CDR2 SNEGSKA (reference sequence). V lost 6 bases, J lost 0 bases, and 2 bases stayed unmatched. The CDR3 here is CSAAGVAKNIQYF. CDR3 nucleotide sequence: TGCAGTGCGGCGGGGGTAGCCAAAAACATTCAGTACTTC.

This clonotype was observed a handful of times. The genes are TRBV20-1 and TRBJ2-7; 11 bases agree with TRBD2. The tail of the sequence fits TRBJ2-5 better, so the J call may be wrong. Germline V CDR1 and CDR2: DFQATT, SNEGSKA (reference sequence). The CDR3 length is 13 residues. In DNA form, the CDR3 reads TGCAGCCTCTCTAGCGGGGGGATTGGGACCCAGTACTTC. It codes for CSLSSGGIGTQYF.

A single count supports this clonotype. The V and J genes are TRBV4-1 and TRBJ1-2, with D perhaps matching TRBD1 (5 bases). V lost 6 bases to trimming and J lost 6 bases, with 11 bases between them. Per the germline V gene, CDR1 is MGHRA and CDR2 is YSYEKL. The CDR3 is 12 residues long. This chain's CDR3 is CASRGGWDGYTF. As DNA, the CDR3 is TGCGCCAGCAGGGGGGGTTGGGATGGCTACACCTTC.

V is TRBV7-2 and J is TRBJ2-3; no definite D call. Per the germline V gene, CDR1 is SGHTA and CDR2 is FQGNSA. Trimming took 1 base from V and 2 from J, leaving 7 bases between them. This CDR3 comprises 14 residues. The CDR3 protein is CASSLDTHTDTQYF. Here the CDR3 DNA reads TGTGCCAGCAGCTTAGATACTCACACAGATACGCAGTATTTT.

The J gene is TRBJ2-4, the V gene TRBV12-5; 8 nucleotides agree with TRBD1. The end of the DNA fits TRBJ2-7 better, so the J call may be wrong. The CDR3 sequence is 15 residues long. The germline CDR1 and CDR2 sequences are LGHNT and FRNRAP. CDR3 sequence (DNA): TGTGCTAGTGGTACCTCGGACAGGGTACCCTACGAGCAGTACTTC. This encodes CASGTSDRVPYEQYF.

This clonotype was counted between two and nine times. This chain connects TRBV7-2 to TRBJ2-2; 9 bases align to TRBD1. This CDR3 spans 15 amino acids. Germline CDR1 SGHTA, CDR2 FQGNSA. The trim removed 5 bases at V and 6 bases at J, leaving 7 bases unmatched. CDR3 nucleotides: TGTGCCAGCAGCCGACAGGGGGGAAGAGCCGGGGAGCTGTTTTTT. This codes for CASSRQGGRAGELFF.

The sample holds a few counts of this clonotype. The rearrangement links TRBV20-1 to TRBJ2-3; D is possibly TRBD1 (5 bases). The V gene lost 3 bases and the J gene lost 8 bases, with 18 bases spanning the gap. Germline V CDR1 and CDR2: DFQATT, SNEGSKA (reference sequence). The CDR3 runs to 14 residues. As DNA, the CDR3 is TGCAGTGCTAGCGGGTGGGGCGCATTGGGTACGCAGTATTTT. Translated, it gives CSASGWGALGTQYF.

The CDR3 sequence is CSGYQGETQYF. As DNA, the CDR3 is TGCAGTGGTTATCAGGGAGAGACCCAGTACTTC. The chain links TRBV20-1 to TRBJ2-5; possible D gene TRBD1, 5 bases. Germline CDR1 and CDR2: DFQATT and SNEGSKA (reference sequence). There are 11 residues in the CDR3. Deletions cut 7 bases from V and 4 bases from J, with 10 bases between.

The chain recombines TRBV5-1 with TRBJ2-7; TRBD2 matches 11 bases. V shed 2 bases, J shed 4 bases, and the junction held 2 bases outside the gene matches. Germline-derived CDR1 and CDR2 are SGHRS and YFSETQ. The CDR3 loop spans 14 amino acids. The CDR3, as DNA: TGCGCCAGCAGCTTCGGGACTAGCGGTTACGAGCAGTACTTC. Translating it yields CASSFGTSGYEQYF.

The chain recombines TRBV12-3 or TRBV12-4 with TRBJ1-5, with unresolved D. This CDR3 spans 14 amino acids. The V end lost 5 bases, the J end lost 4 bases, and 12 bases lay between the germline ends. The CDR3 loop is CASSPETENQPQHF. The CDR3 nucleotides read TGTGCCAGCAGTCCCGAGACGGAGAATCAGCCCCAGCATTTT.

This chain connects TRBV20-1 to TRBJ2-7; 10 bases fit TRBD1. This CDR3 spans 14 amino acids. CDR1 and CDR2 (germline): DFQATT, SNEGSKA (reference sequence). V trimming: 3 bases; J trimming: 3 bases; junction bases outside the gene matches: 5. Written as DNA, the CDR3 is TGCAGTGCTAGCCAGACAGGGGGCCTCTACGAGCAGTACTTC. It translates to CSASQTGGLYEQYF.

This clonotype has just a few counts. The chain couples TRBV29-1 to TRBJ2-1, with D perhaps TRBD2 (6 bases). Germline CDR1 SQVTM, CDR2 ANQGSEA. This CDR3 contains 15 residues. Trimming removed 4 bases at V and 7 bases at J, with 20 bases between. The CDR3 region has the DNA TGCAGCGTTGTTCCAGTGGAGACTAGAAGAAATGAGCAGTTCTTC. This gives the protein CSVVPVETRRNEQFF.

V gene TRBV2 combines with J gene TRBJ2-5, with 8 bases identical to TRBD1. The J segment lost 4 bases and the V segment lost 2 bases, leaving 6 bases of the junction unmatched. Germline V gives CDR1 SNHLY, CDR2 FYNNEI. This CDR3 has 15 amino acids. This CDR3 reads CASSEHRGIPETQYF. CDR3 DNA: TGTGCCAGCAGTGAACACAGGGGGATCCCAGAGACCCAGTACTTC.